The text below deals with one TCR beta chain. Its cognate antigen is unknown. The TCR library protocol was used to attach unique molecular identifiers. These identifiers were attached to individual cDNA molecules. TCRdb used MiXCR to reprocess the 5' RACE reads, holding one entry per CDR3 protein. The sample has about 60,000 distinct CDR3 sequences, 4.5% to 7% seen once. The source of the sample is a study of early T cells in non-severe SARS-CoV-2 infection. Across the study: From unsorted whole blood, bulk RNA was sequenced, and the chains remained unpaired. Findings and caveats of the study: The VDJdb matching leaned toward anti-spike CD8 responses and overlooked private and CD4 specificities.

CDR1 and CDR2 from the germline V gene are SGHNT and YYREEE (reference sequence). This CDR3 is 14 amino acids long. V lost 1 base, J lost 3 bases, and 10 bases lay in between. The sample was whole blood. The TCR sequence derives from an adult who was a healthcare worker with PCR-confirmed SARS-CoV-2 infection or an uninfected control (not recorded which). V gene TRBV5-4 combines with J gene TRBJ2-5, with D unresolved. CDR3 nucleotides: TGTGCCAGCAGCTTGACTGGGCAGGAAGAGACCCAGTACTTC. This codes for CASSLTGQEETQYF.